Below are 7 T cell receptor beta chains sequenced from a single sample in a study of cytomegalovirus exposure and HLA in healthy donors. A multiplex PCR was run with 60 Vbeta primers and 13 Jbeta primers. The table came from immunoSEQ multiplex PCR; TCRdb's copy has only in-frame clones and leaves some out. This sample's table has fewer than 150,000 clones. The sequenced sample consisted of PBMCs. The receptors here all came from a woman aged 55-70 years in good health and CMV-seronegative.

The rearrangement uses TRBV28 and TRBJ2-7, with 9 bases fitting TRBD1. CDR3 length: 16 amino acids. CDR1 is MDHEN and CDR2 is SYDVKM in the germline V gene. V was pared by 4 bases and J by 0 bases, with 7 bases of the junction left unmatched. The CDR3 sequence is CASSSWTGVSSYEQYF. CDR3 coding DNA: TGTGCCAGCAGTTCCTGGACAGGGGTGAGCTCCTACGAGCAGTACTTC.

The chain uses TRBV2 and TRBJ2-1; 7 bases are a match to TRBD1. Per the germline V gene, CDR1 is SNHLY and CDR2 is FYNNEI. After removal of 6 bases from V and 6 bases from J, the junction contained 8 bases not matched to a gene. The CDR3 spans 14 residues. CDR3 DNA sequence: TGTGCCAGCAGAGAGGGGGCACCATCCAATGAGCAGTTCTTC. Its protein product is CASREGAPSNEQFF.

The chain couples TRBV5-8 to TRBJ2-1; 14 bases line up with TRBD2. This CDR3 is built from 19 residues. The V gene end was trimmed by 4 bases and the J gene end by 0 bases; junction bases not matched to a gene: 9. The germline CDR1 and CDR2 sequences are SGHTS and YDEGEE. The DNA of the CDR3 is TGTGCCAGCAGCACCGGACTAGCGGGAGGCCGACCCTCCTACAATGAGCAGTTCTTC. It is translated as CASSTGLAGGRPSYNEQFF.

The chain employs TRBV7-9 and TRBJ1-4; 8 bases are a match to TRBD1. J was trimmed by 0 bases and V by 1 base; bases with no gene match: 4. The CDR3 sequence is 17 residues long. Germline V gives CDR1 SEHNR, CDR2 FQNEAQ (reference sequence). CDR3 loop: CASSLDRQGTTNEKLFF. The CDR3 DNA sequence: TGTGCCAGCAGCTTAGATAGACAGGGGACAACTAATGAAAAACTGTTTTTT. The full variable domain, its missing parts supplied by reference TRBV7-9 and TRBJ1-4, is DTGVSQNPRHKITKRGQNVTFRCDPISEHNRLYWYRQTLGQGPEFLTYFQNEAQLEKSRLLSDRFSAERPKGSFSTLEIQRTEQGDSAMYLCASSLDRQGTTNEKLFFGSGTQLSVL.

This rearrangement joins TRBV29-1 to TRBJ1-1; D might be TRBD1 (6 bases). The CDR3 has 16 amino acids. The V end was cut by 0 bases, the J end by 5 bases, with 19 bases between. Germline CDR1 SQVTM, CDR2 ANQGSEA. The CDR3 is CSVEDLGGRSVTEAFF. The CDR3 DNA is TGCAGCGTTGAAGATCTAGGGGGACGAAGCGTTACTGAAGCTTTCTTT.

This chain links TRBV6-5 with TRBJ2-3; 7 bases align to TRBD2. Trimming removed 0 bases from V and 6 bases from J; junction bases left unmatched: 9. Per the germline V gene, CDR1 is MNHEY and CDR2 is SVGAGI. CDR3 length: 16 residues. The DNA for the CDR3 is TGTGCCAGCAGTTACTCGGGGCGGGAGTATCCCGATACGCAGTATTTT. Translation gives CASSYSGREYPDTQYF.

The DNA for the CDR3 is TGTGCCAGCAGTTCGGGACAGGGGACGTCACCCCTCCACTTT. Protein product: CASSSGQGTSPLHF. The rearrangement uses TRBV28 and TRBJ1-6; TRBD1 matches 10 bases. Per the germline V gene, CDR1 is MDHEN and CDR2 is SYDVKM. The length of the CDR3 is 14 residues. Unmatched junction bases numbered 4, after V lost 4 bases and J lost 10 bases. Based on the CDR3 plus reference TRBV28 and TRBJ1-6, the full variable domain is DVKVTQSSRYLVKRTGEKVFLECVQDMDHENMFWYRQDPGLGLRLIYFSYDVKMKEKGDIPEGYSVSREKKERFSLILESASTNQTSMYLCASSSGQGTSPLHFGNGTRLTVT.